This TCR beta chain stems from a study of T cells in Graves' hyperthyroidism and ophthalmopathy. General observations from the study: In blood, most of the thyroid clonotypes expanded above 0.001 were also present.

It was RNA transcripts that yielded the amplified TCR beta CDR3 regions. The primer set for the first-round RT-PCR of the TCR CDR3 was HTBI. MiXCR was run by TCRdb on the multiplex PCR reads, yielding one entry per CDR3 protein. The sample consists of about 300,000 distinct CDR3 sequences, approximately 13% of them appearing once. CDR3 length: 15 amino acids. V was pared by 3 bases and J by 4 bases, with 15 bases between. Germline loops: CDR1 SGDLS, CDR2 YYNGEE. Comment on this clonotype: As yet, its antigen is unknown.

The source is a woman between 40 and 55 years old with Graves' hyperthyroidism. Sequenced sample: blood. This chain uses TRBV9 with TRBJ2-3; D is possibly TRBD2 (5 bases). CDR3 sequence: CASSEESSVADTQYF. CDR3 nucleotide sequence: TGTGCCAGCAGCGAGGAGAGTAGCGTCGCAGATACGCAGTATTTT.